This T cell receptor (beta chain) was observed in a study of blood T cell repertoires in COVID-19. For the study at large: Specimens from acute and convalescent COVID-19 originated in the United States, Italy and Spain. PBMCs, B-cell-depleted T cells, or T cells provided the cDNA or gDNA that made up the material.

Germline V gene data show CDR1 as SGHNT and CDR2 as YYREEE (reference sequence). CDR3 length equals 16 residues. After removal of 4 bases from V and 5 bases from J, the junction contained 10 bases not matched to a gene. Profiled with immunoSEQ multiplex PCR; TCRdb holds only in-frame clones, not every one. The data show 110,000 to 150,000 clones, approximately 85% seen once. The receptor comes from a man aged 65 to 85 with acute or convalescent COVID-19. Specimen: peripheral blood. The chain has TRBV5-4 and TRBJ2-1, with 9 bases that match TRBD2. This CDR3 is CASSPGGAGGHNEQFF. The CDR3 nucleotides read TGTGCCAGCAGCCCCGGCGGAGCGGGGGGTCACAATGAGCAGTTCTTC.